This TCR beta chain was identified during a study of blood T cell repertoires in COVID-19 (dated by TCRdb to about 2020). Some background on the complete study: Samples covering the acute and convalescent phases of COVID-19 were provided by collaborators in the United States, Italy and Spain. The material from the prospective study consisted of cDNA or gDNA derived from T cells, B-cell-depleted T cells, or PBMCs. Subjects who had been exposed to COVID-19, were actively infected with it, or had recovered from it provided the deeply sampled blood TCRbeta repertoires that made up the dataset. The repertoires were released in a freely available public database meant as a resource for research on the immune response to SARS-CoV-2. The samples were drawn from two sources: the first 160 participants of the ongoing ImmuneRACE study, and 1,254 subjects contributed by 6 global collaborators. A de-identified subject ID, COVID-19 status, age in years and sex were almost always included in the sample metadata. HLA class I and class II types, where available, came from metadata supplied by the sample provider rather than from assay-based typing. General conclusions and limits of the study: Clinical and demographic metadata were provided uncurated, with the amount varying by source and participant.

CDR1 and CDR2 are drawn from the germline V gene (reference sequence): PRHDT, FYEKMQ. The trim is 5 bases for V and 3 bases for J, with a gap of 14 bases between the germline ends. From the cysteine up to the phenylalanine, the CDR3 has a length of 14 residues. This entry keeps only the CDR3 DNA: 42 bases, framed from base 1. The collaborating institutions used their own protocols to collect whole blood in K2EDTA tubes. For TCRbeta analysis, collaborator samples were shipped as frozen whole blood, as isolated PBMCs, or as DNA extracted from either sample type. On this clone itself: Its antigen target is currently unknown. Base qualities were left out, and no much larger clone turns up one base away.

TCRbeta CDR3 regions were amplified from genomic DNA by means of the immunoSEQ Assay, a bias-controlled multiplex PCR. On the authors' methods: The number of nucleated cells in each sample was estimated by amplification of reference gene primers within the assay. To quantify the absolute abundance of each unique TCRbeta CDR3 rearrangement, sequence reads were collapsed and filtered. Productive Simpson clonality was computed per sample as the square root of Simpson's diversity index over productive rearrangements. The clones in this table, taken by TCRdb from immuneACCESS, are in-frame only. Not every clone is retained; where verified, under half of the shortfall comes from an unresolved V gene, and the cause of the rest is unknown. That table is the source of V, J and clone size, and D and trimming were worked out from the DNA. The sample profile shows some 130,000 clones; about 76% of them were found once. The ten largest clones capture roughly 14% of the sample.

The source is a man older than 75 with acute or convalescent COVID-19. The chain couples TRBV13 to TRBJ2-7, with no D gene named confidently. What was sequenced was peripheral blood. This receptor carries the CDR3 CASSPGLESYEQYF. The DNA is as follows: TGTGCCAGCAGCCCCGGGTTGGAGAGCTACGAGCAGTACTTC.